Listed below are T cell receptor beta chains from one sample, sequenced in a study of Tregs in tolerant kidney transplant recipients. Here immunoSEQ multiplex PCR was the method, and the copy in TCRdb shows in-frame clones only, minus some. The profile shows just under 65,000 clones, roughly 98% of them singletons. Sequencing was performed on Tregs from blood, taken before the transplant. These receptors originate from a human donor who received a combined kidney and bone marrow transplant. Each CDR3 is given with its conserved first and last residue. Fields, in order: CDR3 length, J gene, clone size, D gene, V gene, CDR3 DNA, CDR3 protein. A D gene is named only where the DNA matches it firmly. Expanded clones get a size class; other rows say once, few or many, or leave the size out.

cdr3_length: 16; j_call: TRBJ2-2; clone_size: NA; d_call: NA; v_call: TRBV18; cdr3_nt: TGTGCCAGCTCACCACTAGAGGCTCCGAACACCGGGGAGCTGTTTTTT; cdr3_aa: CASSPLEAPNTGELFF
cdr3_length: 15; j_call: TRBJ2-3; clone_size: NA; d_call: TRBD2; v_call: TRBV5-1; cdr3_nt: TGCGCCAGCAGCTTGGTACTAGCGAACACAGATACGCAGTATTTT; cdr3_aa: CASSLVLANTDTQYF
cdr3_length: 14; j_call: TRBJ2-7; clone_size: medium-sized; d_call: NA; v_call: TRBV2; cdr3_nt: TGTGCCAGCAGTGAAGTCCTCCTCTCCTACGAGCAGTACTTC; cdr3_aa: CASSEVLLSYEQYF
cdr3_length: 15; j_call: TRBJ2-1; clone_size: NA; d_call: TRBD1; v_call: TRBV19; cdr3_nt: TGTGCCAGTAGTATCGGACAGGGGGCCTACAATGAGCAGTTCTTC; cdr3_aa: CASSIGQGAYNEQFF
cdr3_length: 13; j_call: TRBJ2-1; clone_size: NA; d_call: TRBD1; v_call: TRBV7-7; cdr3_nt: TGTGCCAGCAGCCCGACAGGGTCAGGGGTGCAGTTCTTC; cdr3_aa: CASSPTGSGVQFF
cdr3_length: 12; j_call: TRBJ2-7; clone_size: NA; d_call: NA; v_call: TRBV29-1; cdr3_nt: TGCAGCTCTCGAGAGGGAGTCGGCGAGCAGTACTTC; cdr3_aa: CSSREGVGEQYF
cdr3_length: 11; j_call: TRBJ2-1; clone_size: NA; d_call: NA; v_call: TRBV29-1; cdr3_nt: TGCAGCGTTGAAGGAGCAAATGAGCAGTTCTTC; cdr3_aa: CSVEGANEQFF
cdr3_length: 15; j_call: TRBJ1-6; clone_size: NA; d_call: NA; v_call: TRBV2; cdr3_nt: TGTGCCAGCCATCTACTACAGGGTATAGGATCACCCCTCCACTTT; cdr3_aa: CASHLLQGIGSPLHF
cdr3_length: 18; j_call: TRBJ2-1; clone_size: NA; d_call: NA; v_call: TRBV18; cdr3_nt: TGTGCCAGCTCAGGAACCGGGACATCCAAGCCCCCCTACAATGAGCAGTTCTTC; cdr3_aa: CASSGTGTSKPPYNEQFF
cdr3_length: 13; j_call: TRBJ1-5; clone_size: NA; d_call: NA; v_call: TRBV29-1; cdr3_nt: TGCAGCGTCGCCCGGGACAAAAATCAGCCCCAGCATTTT; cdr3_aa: CSVARDKNQPQHF
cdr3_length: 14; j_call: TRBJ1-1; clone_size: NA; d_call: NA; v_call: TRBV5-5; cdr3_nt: TGTGCCAGCAGCGGGGGCAGGGCGGCCACTGAAGCTTTCTTT; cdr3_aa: CASSGGRAATEAFF
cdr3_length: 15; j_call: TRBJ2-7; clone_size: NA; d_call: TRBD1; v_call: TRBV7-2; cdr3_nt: TGTGCCAGCAGTCACACCGGGACAGGGATAAACGAGCAGTACTTC; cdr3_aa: CASSHTGTGINEQYF
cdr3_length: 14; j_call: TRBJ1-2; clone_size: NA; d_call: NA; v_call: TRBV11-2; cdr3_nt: TGTGCCAGCAGCTTATCCGGGGGGTTCTATGGCTACACCTTC; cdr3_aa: CASSLSGGFYGYTF
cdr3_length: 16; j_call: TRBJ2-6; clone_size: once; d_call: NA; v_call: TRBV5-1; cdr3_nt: TGCGCCAGCAGCCAGGGACCGGGAGCTGGGGCCAACGTCCTGACTTTC; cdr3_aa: CASSQGPGAGANVLTF
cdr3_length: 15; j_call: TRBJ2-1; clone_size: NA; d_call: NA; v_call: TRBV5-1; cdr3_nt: TGCGCCAGCAGCTTGGGAGGGAGCTCCTACAATGAGCAGTTCTTC; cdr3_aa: CASSLGGSSYNEQFF
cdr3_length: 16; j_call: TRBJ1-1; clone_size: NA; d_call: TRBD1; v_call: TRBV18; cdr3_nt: TGTGCCAGCTCACCACCGCAACGGCAGGGGGTAACTGAAGCTTTCTTT; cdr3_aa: CASSPPQRQGVTEAFF
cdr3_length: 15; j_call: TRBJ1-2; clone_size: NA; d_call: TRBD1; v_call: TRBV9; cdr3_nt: TGTGCCAGCAGCGGCCGGGACAGGGCGATGGGGGGCTACACCTTC; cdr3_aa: CASSGRDRAMGGYTF
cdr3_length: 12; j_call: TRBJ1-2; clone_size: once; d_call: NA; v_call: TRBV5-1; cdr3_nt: TGCGCCAGCAGCCGACAGGATCTCGGCTACACCTTC; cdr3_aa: CASSRQDLGYTF
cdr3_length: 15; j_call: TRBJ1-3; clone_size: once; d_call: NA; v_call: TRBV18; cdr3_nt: TGTGCCAGCTCACCACCGGCGACTCCCGGAAACACCATATATTTT; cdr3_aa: CASSPPATPGNTIYF
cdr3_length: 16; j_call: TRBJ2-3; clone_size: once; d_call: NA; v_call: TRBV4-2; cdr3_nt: TGTGCCAGCAGCCAAGACCTTCTAGTGATCTCAGATACGCAGTATTTT; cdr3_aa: CASSQDLLVISDTQYF
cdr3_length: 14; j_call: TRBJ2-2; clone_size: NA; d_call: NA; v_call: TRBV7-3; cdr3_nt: TGTGCCAGCAGCTTAACGGGACTCAACGGGGAGCTGTTTTTT; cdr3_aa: CASSLTGLNGELFF
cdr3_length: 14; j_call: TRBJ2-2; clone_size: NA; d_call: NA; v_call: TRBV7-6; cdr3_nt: TGTGCCAGCAGCTCCCTCAACGGGACCGGGGAGCTGTTTTTT; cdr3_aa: CASSSLNGTGELFF
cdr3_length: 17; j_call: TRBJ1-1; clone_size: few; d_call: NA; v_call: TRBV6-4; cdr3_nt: TGTGCCAGCCACCCATGCAGGCACCCTGGGGGGAAGACTGAAGCTTTCTTT; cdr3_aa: CASHPCRHPGGKTEAFF
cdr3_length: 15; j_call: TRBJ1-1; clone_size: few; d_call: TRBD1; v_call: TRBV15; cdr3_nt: TGTGCCACCAGCAGAGAGGGACAGGCTAACACTGAAGCTTTCTTT; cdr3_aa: CATSREGQANTEAFF
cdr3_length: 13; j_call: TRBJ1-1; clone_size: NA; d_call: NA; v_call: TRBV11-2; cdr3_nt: TGTGCCAGCAGCTTCGTCGGGGAGACTGAAGCTTTCTTT; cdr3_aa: CASSFVGETEAFF
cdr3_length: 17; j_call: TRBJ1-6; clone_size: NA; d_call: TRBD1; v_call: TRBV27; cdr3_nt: TGTGCCAGCAGTTTACTTCAACAGGGGTCCTATAATTCACCCCTCCACTTT; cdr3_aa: CASSLLQQGSYNSPLHF
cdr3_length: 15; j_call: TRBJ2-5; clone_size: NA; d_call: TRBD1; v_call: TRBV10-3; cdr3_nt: TGTGCCATCAGCCGTTGGACAGGGGAAGGCGAGACCCAGTACTTC; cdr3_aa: CAISRWTGEGETQYF
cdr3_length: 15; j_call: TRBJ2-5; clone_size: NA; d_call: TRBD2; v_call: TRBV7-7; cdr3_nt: TGTGCCAGCAGCTTAGTACTAGCGGGGATAGAGACCCAGTACTTC; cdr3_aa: CASSLVLAGIETQYF
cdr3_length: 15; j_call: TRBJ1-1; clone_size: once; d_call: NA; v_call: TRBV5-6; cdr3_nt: TGTGCCAGCATCCGGAGGGGGGGATTGAACACTGAAGCTTTCTTT; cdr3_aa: CASIRRGGLNTEAFF
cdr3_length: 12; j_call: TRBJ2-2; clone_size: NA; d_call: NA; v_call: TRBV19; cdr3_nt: TGTGCCAGTAGTACTCGGTCCGGGGAGCTGTTTTTT; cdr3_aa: CASSTRSGELFF
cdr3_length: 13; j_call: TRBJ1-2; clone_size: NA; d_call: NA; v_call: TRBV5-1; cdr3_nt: TGCGCCAGCACAACATGGGGGGATGAGGGCTACACCTTC; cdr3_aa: CASTTWGDEGYTF
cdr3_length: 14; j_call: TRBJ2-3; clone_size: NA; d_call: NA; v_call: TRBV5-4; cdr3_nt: TGTGCCAGCAGCCCGCGGGGTCGCACAGATACGCAGTATTTT; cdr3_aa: CASSPRGRTDTQYF
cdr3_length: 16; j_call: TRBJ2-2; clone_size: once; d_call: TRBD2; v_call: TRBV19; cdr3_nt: TGTGCCAGTAGTCAGACTAGCGGAGCCTACACCGGGGAGCTGTTTTTT; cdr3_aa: CASSQTSGAYTGELFF
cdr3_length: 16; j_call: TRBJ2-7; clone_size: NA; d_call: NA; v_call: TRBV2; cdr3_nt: TGTGCCAGCAGTGAATGGGGGCAGGTAGCTGAATACGAGCAGTACTTC; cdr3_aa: CASSEWGQVAEYEQYF
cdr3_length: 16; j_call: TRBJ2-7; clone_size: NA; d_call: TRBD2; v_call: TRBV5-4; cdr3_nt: TGTGCCAGCAGCCGGGCGGGGTTGGCGGGAGCCTACGAGCAGTACTTC; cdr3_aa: CASSRAGLAGAYEQYF
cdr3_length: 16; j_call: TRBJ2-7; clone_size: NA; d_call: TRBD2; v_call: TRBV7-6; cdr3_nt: TGTGCCAGCAGCTTATGGTATGGGACTAGCGGGAGCGAGCAGTACTTC; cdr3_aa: CASSLWYGTSGSEQYF
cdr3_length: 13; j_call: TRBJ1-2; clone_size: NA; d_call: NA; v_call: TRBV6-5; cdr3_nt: TGTGCCAGCAGTTACGGGCCAGGGTCCGGCTACACCTTC; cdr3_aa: CASSYGPGSGYTF
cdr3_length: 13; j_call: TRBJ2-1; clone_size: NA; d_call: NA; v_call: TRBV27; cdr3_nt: TGTGCCAGCAGTAGTACTAGCAGGTATGAGCAGTTCTTC; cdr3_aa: CASSSTSRYEQFF
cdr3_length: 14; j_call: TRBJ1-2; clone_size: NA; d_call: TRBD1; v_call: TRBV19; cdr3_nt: TGTGCCAGTAGTACTGCGGACAGGCGGGCGGGCTACACCTTC; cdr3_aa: CASSTADRRAGYTF
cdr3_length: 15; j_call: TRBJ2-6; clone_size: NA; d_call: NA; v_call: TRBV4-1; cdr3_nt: TGCGCCAGCAGCCTAACCGGGACTGGGGCCAACGTCCTGACTTTC; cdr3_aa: CASSLTGTGANVLTF